This entry is about one T cell receptor (beta chain). Which antigen it targets is not known. Nothing much larger sits one base from this clone, and base qualities are not available. Each collaborating institution followed its own protocols to collect whole blood in K2EDTA tubes. For TCRbeta analysis, collaborators shipped samples as frozen whole blood, isolated PBMCs, or DNA extracted from either of those sample types. The source of the sample is a study of blood T cell repertoires in COVID-19 (dated by TCRdb to the early 2020s). For the wider study: Collaborator samples came from the United States, Italy and Spain and covered acute and convalescent phases of COVID-19. The material from the prospective study consisted of cDNA or gDNA derived from T cells, B-cell-depleted T cells, or PBMCs. Subjects who had been exposed to COVID-19, were actively infected with it, or had recovered from it provided the deeply sampled blood TCRbeta repertoires that made up the dataset. The repertoires were released in a freely available public database intended as a resource for research on the immune response to SARS-CoV-2. Samples were obtained from the ongoing ImmuneRACE study (first 160 participants) and from some 1,300 subjects provided by 6 global collaborators. Nearly every sample came with metadata listing a de-identified subject ID, COVID-19 status, age in years and sex. Where available, HLA class I and class II types were obtained from metadata supplied by the sample provider rather than from assay-based typing.

Paper-wide results and their limitations: Clinical and demographic metadata were provided uncurated, with the amount varying by source and participant.

The immunoSEQ Assay, a bias-controlled multiplex PCR, was used to amplify TCRbeta CDR3 regions from genomic DNA. On the authors' methods: The number of nucleated cells in each sample was estimated from the amplification of reference gene primers within the assay. Sequence reads were collapsed and filtered to measure the absolute abundance of every unique TCRbeta CDR3 rearrangement. Productive Simpson clonality was computed per sample as the square root of Simpson's diversity index over productive rearrangements. TCRdb's version of the immuneACCESS table is confined to in-frame rearrangements and falls short of the full clone set. An unresolved V gene accounts for under half of the shortfall where checked; the remainder is of unknown origin. V, J and clone size reflect that table, while D and trimming were determined from the DNA. The sample profile shows more than 35,000 clones; almost 85% of them were found once. The ten largest make up about 9.3% of the sample.

CDR1 and CDR2, per the germline V gene (reference sequence), are LNHDA and SQIVND. V and J are trimmed by 5 bases and 4 bases, and the gene matches miss 5 bases of the junction. The CDR3, from cysteine to phenylalanine, totals 14 residues. Left in the record is the CDR3 DNA by itself, 42 bases read in frame from the first base. Sequencing was performed on peripheral blood. This TCR was sampled from a human donor in a cohort sampled during active COVID-19. The chain uses TRBV19 and TRBJ2-5, and 9 bases in between align with TRBD2. In nucleotides, the sequence is TGTGCCAGTAGTCCCTCGACTAGCGGAGAGACCCAGTACTTC. This yields the protein CASSPSTSGETQYF.